Listed here are 11 T cell receptor beta chains from one sample, sequenced in a study of cytomegalovirus exposure and HLA in healthy donors. In the PCR, 60 Vbeta and 13 Jbeta primers were used. TCRdb's copy holds only in-frame clones and misses some; the assay was immunoSEQ multiplex PCR. Recorded for this sample: about 210,000 clones. Material for sequencing was PBMCs. These receptors all stem from a woman aged 25 to 39 in good health and CMV-seropositive.

The chain carries TRBV29-1 and TRBJ2-5; no clear D gene. Trimming removed 7 bases at V and 5 bases at J, with 20 bases between. The CDR3 has 14 amino acids. Germline V gene sequence: CDR1 SQVTM, CDR2 ANQGSEA. CDR3 nucleotides: TGCAGCGGATACAGTAATCAAAATTTGGAGACCCAGTACTTC. The encoded protein is CSGYSNQNLETQYF.

The chain carries TRBV19 and TRBJ2-3, with 12 positions matching TRBD2. J was trimmed by 0 bases and V by 3 bases; bases with no gene match: 7. Germline values: CDR1 LNHDA, CDR2 SQIVND (reference sequence). The CDR3 consists of 18 residues. CDR3 loop: CASSIRLAGGTSTDTQYF. CDR3 DNA sequence: TGTGCCAGTAGTATCCGGCTAGCGGGAGGGACTAGCACAGATACGCAGTATTTT.

The chain recombines TRBV9 with TRBJ2-2, with 7 bases lining up with TRBD2. V was clipped by 0 bases and J by 4 bases; unmatched bases: 3. This CDR3 contains 15 residues. Germline lookup yields CDR1 SGDLS and CDR2 YYNGEE. CDR3 sequence (DNA): TGTGCCAGCAGCGTAGCGGGGGGTGTCACCGGGGAGCTGTTTTTT. This codes for CASSVAGGVTGELFF.

V usage is TRBV28 and J usage is TRBJ1-2; D not certain. V lost 6 bases and J 1 base, leaving 9 bases between the germline ends. Germline V gene data show CDR1 as MDHEN and CDR2 as SYDVKM. The CDR3 is 13 residues long. The CDR3, as DNA: TGTGCCAGCAGCCCACGGGTTAACTATGGCTACACCTTC. Translating it yields CASSPRVNYGYTF.

This chain links TRBV5-1 with TRBJ2-1, with 9 positions matching TRBD1. The CDR3 is 15 residues long. Germline V gives CDR1 SGHRS, CDR2 YFSETQ. The V and J ends lost 7 bases and 6 bases, in that order; junction bases with no gene match: 11. The CDR3 protein is CASFHGTGLSNEQFF. CDR3 DNA sequence: TGCGCCAGCTTCCACGGGACAGGGCTCTCCAATGAGCAGTTCTTC. Full variable domain (missing parts from reference TRBV5-1 and TRBJ2-1): KAGVTQTPRYLIKTRGQQVTLSCSPISGHRSVSWYQQTPGQGLQFLFEYFSETQRNKGNFPGRFSGRQFSNSRSEMNVSTLELGDSALYLCASFHGTGLSNEQFFGPGTRLTVL.

The rearrangement joins TRBV6-4 to TRBJ1-2; D gene unclear. This CDR3 region has 15 residues. The V and J ends lost 0 bases and 8 bases respectively, with 16 bases between them. The germline gives CDR1 MRHNA, CDR2 SNTAGT. CDR3 coding DNA: TGTGCCAGCAGTGACTCCGTTCGAGGGCCGGGGGGCTACACCTTC. Translation: CASSDSVRGPGGYTF.

The genes are TRBV6-6 and TRBJ1-2, with D perhaps matching TRBD1 (6 bases). The CDR3 is made up of 15 amino acids. The germline V gene has CDR1 MNHNY and CDR2 SVGAGI (reference sequence). V lost 4 bases to trimming and J lost 5 bases, with 17 bases between them. This chain's CDR3 is CASSSLRDIQYGYTF. CDR3 nucleotides: TGTGCCAGCAGTTCCCTCCGGGACATTCAGTATGGCTACACCTTC.

The V and J genes are TRBV10-3 and TRBJ2-3; D uncertain. From germline, CDR1 is ENHRY and CDR2 SYGVKD. The CDR3 is made up of 14 amino acids. Trimming left V 6 bases short and J 5 bases short, with 15 bases between. The CDR3 bases are TGTGCCATCAGGGTTGGGCCCACCCAAGATACGCAGTATTTT. This sequence encodes CAIRVGPTQDTQYF.

This rearrangement joins TRBV5-1 to TRBJ2-3; weak D call: TRBD1 (7 bases). The CDR3 has 17 amino acids. Germline-derived CDR1 and CDR2 are SGHRS and YFSETQ. V was shortened by 0 bases and J by 0 bases, with 14 bases between the two germline ends. The CDR3 DNA sequence: TGCGCCAGCAGCTTGGTTAGGGGGCGGGATAGCACAGATACGCAGTATTTT. This gives the protein CASSLVRGRDSTDTQYF.

J is TRBJ1-2 and V is TRBV6-6, with D possibly being TRBD1 (5 bases). The germline CDR1 and CDR2 sequences are MNHNY and SVGAGI (reference sequence). The CDR3 runs to 12 residues. V was pared by 5 bases and J by 8 bases, with 12 bases between. CDR3 sequence reads: CASSDWGDGYTF. CDR3 sequence (DNA): TGTGCCAGCAGTGACTGGGGGGACGGCTACACCTTC.

The chain recombines TRBV7-2 with TRBJ1-5; possibly TRBD1 for D (6 bases). Trimming cost V 6 bases and J 5 bases, with 8 bases left between them. Germline V gene lookup returns CDR1 SGHTA and CDR2 FQGNSA. The CDR3 length is 12 residues. In DNA, the CDR3 is TGTGCCAGCAGACAGGGTTATCAGCCCCAGCATTTT. Its translation: CASRQGYQPQHF. The whole variable domain, filled in from reference TRBV7-2 and TRBJ1-5, reads GAGVSQSPSNKVTEKGKDVELRCDPISGHTALYWYRQSLGQGLEFLIYFQGNSAPDKSGLPSDRFSAERTGGSVSTLTIQRTQQEDSAVYLCASRQGYQPQHFGDGTRLSIL.